This TCR beta chain emerged from a study of shared clonotypes between healthy human individuals. Across the study: Per donor, three plates held CD4 naive cells, three held CD4 memory, two held CD8 naive and one held CD8 memory.

The assay was immunoSEQ multiplex PCR, and TCRdb's table has in-frame clones only and misses some. Here the sample spans a few million clones, approximately 95% being singletons. In germline, CDR1 is SGHRS, CDR2 YFSETQ. The CDR3 consists of 15 residues. The V gene lost 3 bases and the J gene lost 5 bases, with 17 bases spanning the gap. The donors, healthy adults who were HIV-negative, had experienced no recent acute infections or vaccinations. Subsets obtained from CD4+ cells comprised CD45RA+ naive and CD45RA-negative memory cells. Input material: naive CD4+ T cells from PBMCs. Subset described: CD45RA+ positively selected. The receptor was isolated from a man between 18 and 29 years old in good health. Some clones in this sample may be carry-over from other donors' samples. The rearrangement links TRBV5-1 to TRBJ2-5; D possibly matches TRBD1 or TRBD2 (6 bases each). This CDR3 is CASSWAPGGVETQYF. In DNA form, the CDR3 reads TGCGCCAGCAGCTGGGCCCCCGGGGGCGTGGAGACCCAGTACTTC.